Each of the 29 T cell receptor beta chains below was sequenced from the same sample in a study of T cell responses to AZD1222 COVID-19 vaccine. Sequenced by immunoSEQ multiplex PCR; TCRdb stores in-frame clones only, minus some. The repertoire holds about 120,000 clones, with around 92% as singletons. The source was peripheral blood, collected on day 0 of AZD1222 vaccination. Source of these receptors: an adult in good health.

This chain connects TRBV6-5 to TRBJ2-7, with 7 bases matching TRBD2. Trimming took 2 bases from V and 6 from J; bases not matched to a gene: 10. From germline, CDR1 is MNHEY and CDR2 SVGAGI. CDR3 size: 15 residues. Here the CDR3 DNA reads TGTGCCAGCAGTTACGACGGCGGGAGCCCGCGCGAGCAGTACTTC. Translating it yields CASSYDGGSPREQYF.

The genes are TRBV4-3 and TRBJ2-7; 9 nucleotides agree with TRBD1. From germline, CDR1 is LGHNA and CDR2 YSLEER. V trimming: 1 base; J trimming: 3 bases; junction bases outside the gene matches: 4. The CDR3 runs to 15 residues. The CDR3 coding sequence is TGCGCCAGCAGCCAAGCGGGACAGGGCCTCTACGAGCAGTACTTC. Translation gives CASSQAGQGLYEQYF.

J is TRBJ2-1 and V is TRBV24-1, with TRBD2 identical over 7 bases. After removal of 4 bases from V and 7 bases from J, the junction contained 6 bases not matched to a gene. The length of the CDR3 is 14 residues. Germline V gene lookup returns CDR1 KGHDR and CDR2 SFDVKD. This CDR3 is CATSDRTSKNEQFF. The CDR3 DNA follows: TGTGCCACCAGTGACCGGACTAGTAAGAATGAGCAGTTCTTC.

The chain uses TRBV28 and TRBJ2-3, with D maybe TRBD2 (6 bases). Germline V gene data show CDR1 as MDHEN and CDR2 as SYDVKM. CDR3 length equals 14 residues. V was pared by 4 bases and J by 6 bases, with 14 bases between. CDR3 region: CASSSRRDGDTQYF. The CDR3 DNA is TGTGCCAGCAGTTCTCGGCGGGACGGGGATACGCAGTATTTT.

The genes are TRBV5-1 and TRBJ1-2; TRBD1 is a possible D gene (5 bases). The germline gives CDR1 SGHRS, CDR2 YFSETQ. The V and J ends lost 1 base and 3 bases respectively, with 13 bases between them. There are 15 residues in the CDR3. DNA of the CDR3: TGCGCCAGCAGCTTGTCAGGGACTCTTGACTATGGCTACACCTTC. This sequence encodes CASSLSGTLDYGYTF.

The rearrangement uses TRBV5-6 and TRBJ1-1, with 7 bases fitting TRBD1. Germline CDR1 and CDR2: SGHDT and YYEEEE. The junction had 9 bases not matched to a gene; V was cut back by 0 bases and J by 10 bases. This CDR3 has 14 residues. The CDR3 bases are TGTGCCAGCAGCTTGGGTAATTACAGGGGACCAGCTTTCTTT. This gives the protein CASSLGNYRGPAFF.

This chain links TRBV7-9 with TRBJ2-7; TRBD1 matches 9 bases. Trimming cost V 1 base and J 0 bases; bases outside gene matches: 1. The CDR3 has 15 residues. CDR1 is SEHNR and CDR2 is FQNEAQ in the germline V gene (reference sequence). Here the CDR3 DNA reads TGTGCCAGCAGCTTAGACAGGGGGCTCTCCTACGAGCAGTACTTC. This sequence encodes CASSLDRGLSYEQYF.

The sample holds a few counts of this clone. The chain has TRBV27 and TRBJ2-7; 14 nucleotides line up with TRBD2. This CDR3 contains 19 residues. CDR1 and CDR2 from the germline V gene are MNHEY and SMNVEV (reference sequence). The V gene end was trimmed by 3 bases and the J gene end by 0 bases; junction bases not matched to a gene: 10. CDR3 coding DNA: TGTGCCAGCAGTTTCAGGGGGACTAGCGGGGGCGGGAGCTCCTACGAGCAGTACTTC. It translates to CASSFRGTSGGGSSYEQYF.

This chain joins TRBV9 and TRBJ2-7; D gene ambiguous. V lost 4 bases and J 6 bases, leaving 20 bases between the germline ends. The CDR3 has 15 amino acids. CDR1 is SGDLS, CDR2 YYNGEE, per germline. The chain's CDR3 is CASSPRVSRASEQYF. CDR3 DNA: TGTGCCAGCAGCCCTAGGGTGAGCCGGGCCTCCGAGCAGTACTTC.

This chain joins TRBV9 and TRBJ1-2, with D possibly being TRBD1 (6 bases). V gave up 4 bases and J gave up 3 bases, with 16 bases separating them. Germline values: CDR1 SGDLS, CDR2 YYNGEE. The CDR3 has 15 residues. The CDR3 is CASSPDGDTYYGYTF. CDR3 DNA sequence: TGTGCCAGCAGCCCGGACGGGGACACATACTATGGCTACACCTTC. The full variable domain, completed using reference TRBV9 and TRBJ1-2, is DSGVTQTPKHLITATGQRVTLRCSPRSGDLSVYWYQQSLDQGLQFLIQYYNGEERAKGNILERFSAQQFPDLHSELNLSSLELGDSALYFCASSPDGDTYYGYTFGSGTRLTVV.

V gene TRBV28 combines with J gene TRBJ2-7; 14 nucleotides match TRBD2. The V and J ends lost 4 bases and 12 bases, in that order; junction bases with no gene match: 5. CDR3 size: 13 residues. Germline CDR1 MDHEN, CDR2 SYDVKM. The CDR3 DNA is TGTGCCAGCAGTTCGGGACTAGCGGGAGCCTTGTACTTC. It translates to CASSSGLAGALYF. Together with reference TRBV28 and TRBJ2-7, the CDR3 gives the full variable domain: DVKVTQSSRYLVKRTGEKVFLECVQDMDHENMFWYRQDPGLGLRLIYFSYDVKMKEKGDIPEGYSVSREKKERFSLILESASTNQTSMYLCASSSGLAGALYFGPGTRLTVT.

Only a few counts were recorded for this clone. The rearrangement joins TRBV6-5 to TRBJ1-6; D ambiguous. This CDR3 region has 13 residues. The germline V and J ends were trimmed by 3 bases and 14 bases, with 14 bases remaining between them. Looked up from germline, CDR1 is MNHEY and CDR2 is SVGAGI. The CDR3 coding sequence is TGTGCCAGCAGTTATAGCCGCCGCGGATCCCTCCACTTT. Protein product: CASSYSRRGSLHF.

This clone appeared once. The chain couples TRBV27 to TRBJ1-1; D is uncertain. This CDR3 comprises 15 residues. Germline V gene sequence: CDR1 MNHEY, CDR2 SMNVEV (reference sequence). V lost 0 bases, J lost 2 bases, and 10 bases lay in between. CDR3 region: CASSLSSGRNTEAFF. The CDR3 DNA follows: TGTGCCAGCAGTTTATCGTCCGGACGTAACACTGAAGCTTTCTTT.

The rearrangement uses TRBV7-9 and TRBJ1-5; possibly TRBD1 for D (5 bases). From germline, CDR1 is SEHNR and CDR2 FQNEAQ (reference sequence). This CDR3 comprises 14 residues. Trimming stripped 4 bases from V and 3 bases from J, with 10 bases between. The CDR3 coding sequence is TGTGCCAGCAGCTCTACAGGACCCAATCAGCCCCAGCATTTT. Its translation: CASSSTGPNQPQHF.

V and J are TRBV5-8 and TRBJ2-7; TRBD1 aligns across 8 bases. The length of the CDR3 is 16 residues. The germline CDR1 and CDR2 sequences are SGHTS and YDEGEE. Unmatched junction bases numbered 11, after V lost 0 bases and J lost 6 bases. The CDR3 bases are TGTGCCAGCAGCTTGGGTGGACAGGGAAGTTGGTTCGAGCAGTACTTC. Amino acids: CASSLGGQGSWFEQYF.

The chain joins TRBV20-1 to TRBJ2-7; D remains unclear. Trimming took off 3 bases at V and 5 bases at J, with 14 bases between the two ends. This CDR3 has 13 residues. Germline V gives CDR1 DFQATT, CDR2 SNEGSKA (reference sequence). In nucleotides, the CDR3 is TGCAGTGCTAGTGGTGCCACGACGGACGAGCAGTACTTC. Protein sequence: CSASGATTDEQYF.

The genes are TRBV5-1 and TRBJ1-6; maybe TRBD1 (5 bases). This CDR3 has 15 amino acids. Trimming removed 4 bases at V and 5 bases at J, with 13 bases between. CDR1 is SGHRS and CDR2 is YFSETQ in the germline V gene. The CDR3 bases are TGCGCCAGCAGCGGGTCGGGACTGAATAATTCACCCCTCCACTTT. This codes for CASSGSGLNNSPLHF.

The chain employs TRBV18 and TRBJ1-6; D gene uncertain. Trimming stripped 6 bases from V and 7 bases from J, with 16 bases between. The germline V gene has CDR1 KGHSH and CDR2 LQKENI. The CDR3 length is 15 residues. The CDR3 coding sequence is TGTGCCAGCTCCCCTACAGTTTTACCGAATTCACCCCTCCACTTT. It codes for CASSPTVLPNSPLHF.

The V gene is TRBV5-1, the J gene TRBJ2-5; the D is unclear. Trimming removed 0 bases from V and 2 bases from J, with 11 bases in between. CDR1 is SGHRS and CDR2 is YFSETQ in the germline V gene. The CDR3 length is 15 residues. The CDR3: CASSLVASPQETQYF. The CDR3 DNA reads TGCGCCAGCAGCTTGGTGGCTTCGCCGCAAGAGACCCAGTACTTC.

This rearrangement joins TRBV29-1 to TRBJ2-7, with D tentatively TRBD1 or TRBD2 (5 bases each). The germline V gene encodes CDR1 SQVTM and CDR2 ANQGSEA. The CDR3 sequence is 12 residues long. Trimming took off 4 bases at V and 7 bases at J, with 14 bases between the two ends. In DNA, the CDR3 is TGCAGCGTTGGGGGGTCTGCGAGGGAGCAGTACTTC. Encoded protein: CSVGGSAREQYF.

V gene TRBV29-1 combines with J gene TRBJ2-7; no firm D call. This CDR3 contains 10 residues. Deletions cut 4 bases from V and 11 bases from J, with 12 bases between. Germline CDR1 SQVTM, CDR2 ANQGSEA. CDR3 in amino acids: CSVVGPPEYF. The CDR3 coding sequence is TGCAGCGTTGTGGGTCCGCCGGAGTACTTC.

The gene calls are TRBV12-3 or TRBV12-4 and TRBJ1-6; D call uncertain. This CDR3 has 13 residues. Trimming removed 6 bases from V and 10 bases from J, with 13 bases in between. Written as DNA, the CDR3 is TGTGCCAGCAGGGGGTCGACCTGGTCACCCCTCCACTTT. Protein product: CASRGSTWSPLHF.

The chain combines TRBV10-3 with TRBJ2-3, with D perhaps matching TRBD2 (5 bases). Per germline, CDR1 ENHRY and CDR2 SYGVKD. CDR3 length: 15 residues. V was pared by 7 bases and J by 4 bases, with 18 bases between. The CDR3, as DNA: TGTGCCATCAAGACTACCCAATCTGGACCAGATACGCAGTATTTT. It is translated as CAIKTTQSGPDTQYF.

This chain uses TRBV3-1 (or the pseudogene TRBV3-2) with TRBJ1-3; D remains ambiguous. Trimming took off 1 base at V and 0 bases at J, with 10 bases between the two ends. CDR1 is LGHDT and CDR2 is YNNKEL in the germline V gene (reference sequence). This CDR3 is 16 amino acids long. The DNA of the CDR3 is TGTGCCAGCAGCCAAGGAGTCCCCGACTCTGGAAACACCATATATTTT. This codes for CASSQGVPDSGNTIYF.

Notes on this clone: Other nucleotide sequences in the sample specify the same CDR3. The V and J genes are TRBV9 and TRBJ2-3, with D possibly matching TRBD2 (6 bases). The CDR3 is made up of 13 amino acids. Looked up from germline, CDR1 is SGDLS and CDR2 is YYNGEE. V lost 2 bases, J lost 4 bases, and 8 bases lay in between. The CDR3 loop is CASSVGGPDTQYF. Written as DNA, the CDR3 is TGTGCCAGCAGCGTCGGGGGACCAGATACGCAGTATTTT.

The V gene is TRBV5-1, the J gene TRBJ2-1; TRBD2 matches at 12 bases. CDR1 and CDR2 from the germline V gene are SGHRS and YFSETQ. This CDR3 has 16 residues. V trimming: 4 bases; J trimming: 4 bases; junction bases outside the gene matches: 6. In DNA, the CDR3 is TGCGCCAGCAGCCCGCTCGGACTAGCGGGGTACAATGAGCAGTTCTTC. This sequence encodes CASSPLGLAGYNEQFF.

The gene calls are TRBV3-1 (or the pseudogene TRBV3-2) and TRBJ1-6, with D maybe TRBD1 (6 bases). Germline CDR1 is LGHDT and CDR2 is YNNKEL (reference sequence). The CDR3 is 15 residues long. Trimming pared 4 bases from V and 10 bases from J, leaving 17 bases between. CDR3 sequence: CASSPGGGVGSPLHF. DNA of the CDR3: TGTGCCAGCAGCCCCGGAGGGGGAGTGGGATCACCCCTCCACTTT.

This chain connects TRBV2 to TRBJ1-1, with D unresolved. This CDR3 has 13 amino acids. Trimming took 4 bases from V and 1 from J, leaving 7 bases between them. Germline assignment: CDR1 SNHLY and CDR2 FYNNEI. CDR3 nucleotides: TGTGCCAGCAGTGGGCAGGCGAACACTGAAGCTTTCTTT. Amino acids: CASSGQANTEAFF.

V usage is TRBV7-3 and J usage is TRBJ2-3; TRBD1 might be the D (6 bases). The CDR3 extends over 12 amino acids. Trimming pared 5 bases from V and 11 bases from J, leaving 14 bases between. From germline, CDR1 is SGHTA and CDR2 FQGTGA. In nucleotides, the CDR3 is TGTGCCAGCAGCGCGCAAGGACAGATGCAGTATTTT. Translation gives CASSAQGQMQYF.